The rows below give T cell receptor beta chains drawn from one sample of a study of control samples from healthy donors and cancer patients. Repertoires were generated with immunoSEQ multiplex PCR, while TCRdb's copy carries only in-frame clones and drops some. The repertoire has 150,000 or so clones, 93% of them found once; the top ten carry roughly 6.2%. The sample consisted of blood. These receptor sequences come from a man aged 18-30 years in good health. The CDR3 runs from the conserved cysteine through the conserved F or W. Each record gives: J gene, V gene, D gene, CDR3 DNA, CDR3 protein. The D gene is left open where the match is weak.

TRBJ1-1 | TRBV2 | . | TGTGCCAGCAACAAACTCGGACAGCCAAACACTGAAGCTTTCTTT | CASNKLGQPNTEAFF
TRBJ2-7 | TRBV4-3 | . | TGCGCCAGCAGCCAAGACGGAGTGCGGGAGCAGTACTTC | CASSQDGVREQYF
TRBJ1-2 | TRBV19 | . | TGTGCCAGTAGCTGGGGGAATATAGAATTACCCTACGATGGCTACACCTTC | CASSWGNIELPYDGYTF
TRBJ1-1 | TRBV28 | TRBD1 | TGTGCCAGCAGTTTAGGTATAGGGGGCTGGGGCACTGAAGCTTTCTTT | CASSLGIGGWGTEAFF
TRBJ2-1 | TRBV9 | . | TGTGCCAGCAGCGTCACGGGGGCTTCCTACAATGAGCAGTTCTTC | CASSVTGASYNEQFF
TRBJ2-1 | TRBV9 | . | TGTGCCAGCAGCGTAGGGGGGCGACATCCGGGGAGTTACAATGAGCAGTTCTTC | CASSVGGRHPGSYNEQFF
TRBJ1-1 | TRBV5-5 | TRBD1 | TGTGCCAGCAGCCCCCCGGGACAGGGGTGGGTGAACACTGAAGCTTTCTTT | CASSPPGQGWVNTEAFF
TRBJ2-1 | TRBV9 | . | TGTGCCAGCAGCGTAAGGATTAGCGGGGACAGCTACAATGAGCAGTTCTTC | CASSVRISGDSYNEQFF
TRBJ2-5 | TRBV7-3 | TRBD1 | TGTGCCAGCAGCTCTCGGACAGGGGGAGTGGAGACCCAGTACTTC | CASSSRTGGVETQYF
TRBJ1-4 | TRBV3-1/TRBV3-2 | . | TGTGCCAGCAGCCAAGATAGAGGCGGTGATGAAAAACTGTTTTTT | CASSQDRGGDEKLFF